This TCR beta chain was observed in a study of cytomegalovirus exposure and HLA in healthy donors. This clone was observed a few times. PCR was performed using 60 Vbeta and 13 Jbeta primers. Libraries were prepared by immunoSEQ multiplex PCR; TCRdb keeps only in-frame clonotypes and omits some of them. The sample lists 100,000 to 150,000 clones; 83% were seen once. The CDR3 consists of 13 residues. Trimming shortened V by 5 bases and J by 4 bases, and 13 bases separated the two germline ends. Germline V lookup: CDR1 SGHDT, CDR2 YYEEEE. The sequencing sample was made of PBMCs. This TCR derives from a man in his late teens or twenties in good health and CMV-seropositive. The V and J genes are TRBV5-6 and TRBJ2-7; the D gene is possibly TRBD2 (6 bases). CDR3 sequence (DNA): TGTGCCAGCAGTGCGGGGATCGCGTACGAGCAGTACTTC. Translated: CASSAGIAYEQYF.